This TCR beta chain was found in a study of T cell responses to AZD1222 COVID-19 vaccine. Overall study results and limits: Reportedly, nearly half of unique spike TCRs recognized epitopes outside B.1.351/B.1.1.7 mutations. Spike-spanning, vaccine-associated CD4 TCRs were dominant at 160-218 and 743-854.

Comment on this clone: The antigen remains undetermined.

Clones were read by immunoSEQ multiplex PCR, and TCRdb kept only the in-frame ones, dropping some. The sample holds 150,000 to 160,000 clones; approximately 90% are singletons and the top ten take 1.5% to 2%. Germline CDR1 reads SGHAT; CDR2 reads FQNNGV. The CDR3 consists of 12 residues. Trimming left V 3 bases short and J 7 bases short, with 9 bases between. The chain carries TRBV11-2 and TRBJ1-1, with D unresolved. The sample consisted of peripheral blood, taken on day 0 of AZD1222 vaccination. The sequence came from an adult in good health. The chain's CDR3 is CASSFLAVEAFF. The CDR3 region has the DNA TGTGCCAGCAGCTTTTTGGCTGTTGAAGCTTTCTTT.